Below, 30 T cell receptor beta chains from the same sample are listed, as sequenced in a study of blood T cell repertoires in COVID-19. The repertoire was sequenced with immunoSEQ multiplex PCR; TCRdb's copy has only in-frame clones and lacks some. The sample includes some 130,000 clones, 86% seen only once; the top ten take roughly 4%. The specimen sequenced was PBMCs or T cells enriched from blood (not recorded which). The receptors originated from a man between 45 and 60 years old who had recovered from COVID-19.

The chain combines TRBV7-2 with TRBJ2-2; 11 bases fit TRBD2. J gave up 3 bases and V 6 bases, and 3 bases lay outside the gene matches. This CDR3 is 15 amino acids long. Germline-derived CDR1 and CDR2 are SGHTA and FQGNSA. CDR3 in amino acids: CASSKTSGDTGELFF. The CDR3 DNA is TGTGCCAGCAGTAAGACTAGCGGGGACACCGGGGAGCTGTTTTTT.

The J gene is TRBJ2-1, the V gene TRBV5-8, with 7 bases that match TRBD1. The germline V gene has CDR1 SGHTS and CDR2 YDEGEE. This CDR3 comprises 13 residues. J lost 7 bases, V lost 4 bases, and 5 bases had no gene match. The CDR3: CASSVFRGNEQFF. The CDR3, as DNA: TGTGCCAGCAGCGTATTCAGGGGGAATGAGCAGTTCTTC. The complete variable domain, with remaining parts taken from reference TRBV5-8 and TRBJ2-1, reads EAGVTQSPTHLIKTRGQQATLRCSPISGHTSVYWYQQALGLGLQFLLWYDEGEERNRGNFPPRFSGRQFPNYSSELNVNALELEDSALYLCASSVFRGNEQFFGPGTRLTVL.

This chain uses TRBV11-2 with TRBJ1-5; no firm D call. V was shortened by 5 bases and J by 2 bases, with 13 bases between the two germline ends. The CDR3 contains 15 residues. The germline V gene has CDR1 SGHAT and CDR2 FQNNGV. The CDR3 nucleotides are TGTGCCAGCAGCCTCGGGGTTTCGGGCAATCAGCCCCAGCATTTT. Its translation is CASSLGVSGNQPQHF.

The rearrangement joins TRBV4-3 to TRBJ1-4; no definite D call. The CDR3 consists of 17 residues. CDR1 is LGHNA and CDR2 is YSLEER in the germline V gene. Trimming cost V 0 bases and J 0 bases, with 11 bases left between them. The CDR3 reads CASSQDPRSSTNEKLFF. CDR3 coding DNA: TGCGCCAGCAGCCAAGATCCAAGGAGCTCAACTAATGAAAAACTGTTTTTT.

The J gene is TRBJ2-2, the V gene TRBV11-2, with 8 positions matching TRBD2. The CDR3 is 15 residues long. The germline V gene encodes CDR1 SGHAT and CDR2 FQNNGV. V lost 3 bases to trimming and J lost 4 bases; unmatched junction nucleotides: 4. For the CDR3, the DNA is TGTGCCAGCAGCTTTACTAGCGGTAGCACCGGGGAGCTGTTTTTT. It codes for CASSFTSGSTGELFF.

V and J are TRBV11-1 and TRBJ1-1; 8 positions match TRBD1. The V segment lost 3 bases and the J segment 4 bases; nucleotides outside the gene matches: 4. Germline assignment: CDR1 SGHAT and CDR2 FQDESV (reference sequence). This CDR3 has 14 amino acids. The CDR3 loop is CASSLQGATTEAFF. CDR3 nucleotides: TGTGCCAGCAGCTTGCAGGGGGCGACCACTGAAGCTTTCTTT. The complete variable domain, with remaining parts taken from reference TRBV11-1 and TRBJ1-1, reads EAEVAQSPRYKITEKSQAVAFWCDPISGHATLYWYRQILGQGPELLVQFQDESVVDDSQLPKDRFSAERLKGVDSTLKIQPAELGDSAMYLCASSLQGATTEAFFGQGTRLTVV.

The chain links TRBV4-3 to TRBJ1-6, with D maybe TRBD1 (5 bases). The V end lost 5 bases, the J end lost 5 bases, and 10 bases lay between the germline ends. The CDR3 runs to 14 residues. Germline loops: CDR1 LGHNA, CDR2 YSLEER. The CDR3 sequence: CASSKGLDNSPLHF. The CDR3 DNA is TGCGCCAGCAGCAAGGGGCTAGATAATTCACCCCTCCACTTT.

V is TRBV4-2 and J is TRBJ1-1; D possibly corresponds to TRBD1 (5 bases). The V gene's germline CDR1 is LGHNA and CDR2 YNFKEQ. CDR3 length equals 15 residues. V was clipped by 1 base and J by 1 base, with 10 bases between them. The CDR3 sequence is CASSQVGTGNTEAFF. The CDR3 DNA sequence: TGTGCCAGCAGCCAAGTCGGAACAGGGAACACTGAAGCTTTCTTT.

V usage is TRBV27 and J usage is TRBJ1-6; D remains unclear. V was pared by 5 bases and J by 4 bases, with 9 bases between. The CDR3 length is 14 residues. Germline lookup yields CDR1 MNHEY and CDR2 SMNVEV (reference sequence). CDR3 sequence: CASSIRDYNSPLHF. The CDR3 DNA is TGTGCCAGCAGTATTCGGGATTATAATTCACCCCTCCACTTT.

The CDR3 DNA follows: TGTGCCAGCAGCGTAGGGCCCCTCTACACTGAAGCTTTCTTT. This translates into CASSVGPLYTEAFF. The J gene is TRBJ1-1, the V gene TRBV9; no firm D call. Trimming took 0 bases from V and 3 from J, leaving 9 bases between them. The CDR3 extends over 14 amino acids. Germline CDR1 reads SGDLS; CDR2 reads YYNGEE. Filled out from reference TRBV9 and TRBJ1-1, the complete variable domain reads DSGVTQTPKHLITATGQRVTLRCSPRSGDLSVYWYQQSLDQGLQFLIQYYNGEERAKGNILERFSAQQFPDLHSELNLSSLELGDSALYFCASSVGPLYTEAFFGQGTRLTVV.

V gene TRBV27 combines with J gene TRBJ1-6, with 11 bases fitting TRBD1. The germline CDR1 and CDR2 sequences are MNHEY and SMNVEV (reference sequence). V dropped 8 bases and J dropped 5; count of bases not matched to a gene: 11. The CDR3 is made up of 17 amino acids. CDR3 nucleotides: TGTGCCAGCCAGGACAGGGGGCGGATAGGGAATAATTCACCCCTCCACTTT. It specifies CASQDRGRIGNNSPLHF.

J is TRBJ1-3 and V is TRBV6-1, with 7 bases that match TRBD1. The CDR3 has 15 residues. With V trimmed by 1 base and J by 4 bases, 4 bases remained unmatched. Germline CDR1 reads MNHNS; CDR2 reads SASEGT. The CDR3 DNA sequence: TGTGCCAGCAGTGAAGGCGGGACAGCAGGAAACACCATATATTTT. Protein sequence: CASSEGGTAGNTIYF.

The rearrangement joins TRBV5-1 to TRBJ1-5; 7 bases agree with TRBD1. With 4 bases clipped from V and 5 bases from J, the junction kept 9 bases outside the gene matches. This CDR3 has 15 residues. Germline V lookup: CDR1 SGHRS, CDR2 YFSETQ. The chain's CDR3 is CASSLKQGPDQPQHF. The CDR3 coding sequence is TGCGCCAGCAGCCTAAAACAGGGGCCCGATCAGCCCCAGCATTTT.

The chain carries TRBV7-2 and TRBJ2-2, with D uncertain. V shed 5 bases and J shed 7 bases, with 8 bases lying between them. The germline gives CDR1 SGHTA, CDR2 FQGNSA. The CDR3 length is 12 residues. In DNA, the CDR3 is TGTGCCAGCAGCCACTTTAACGGGGAGCTGTTTTTT. Its protein is CASSHFNGELFF.

This chain uses TRBV19 with TRBJ2-1; D might be TRBD2 (5 bases). V lost 2 bases to trimming and J lost 5 bases, with 13 bases between them. Germline V lookup: CDR1 LNHDA, CDR2 SQIVND (reference sequence). CDR3 size: 15 residues. For the CDR3, the DNA is TGTGCCAGTAGTATAATACGAGGGAGCCACAATGAGCAGTTCTTC. Its translation: CASSIIRGSHNEQFF.

The J gene is TRBJ1-1, the V gene TRBV7-9, with 7 nucleotides matching TRBD1. Germline V gives CDR1 SEHNR, CDR2 FQNEAQ (reference sequence). The CDR3 contains 17 residues. The junction had 12 bases not matched to a gene; V was cut back by 4 bases and J by 1 base. This chain's CDR3 is CASSSIGTATGNTEAFF. CDR3 bases: TGTGCCAGCAGCTCGATCGGGACAGCAACTGGGAACACTGAAGCTTTCTTT.

The chain carries TRBV12-3 or TRBV12-4 and TRBJ1-6, with 7 bases lining up with TRBD1. The CDR3 totals 13 residues. The J segment lost 14 bases and the V segment lost 4 bases, leaving 8 bases of the junction unmatched. The CDR3 region has the DNA TGTGCCAGCAGTTATCAGGGGGATTCGGCCCTCCACTTT. As protein: CASSYQGDSALHF.

The rearrangement joins TRBV19 to TRBJ2-1; D not resolved. Germline V gene lookup returns CDR1 LNHDA and CDR2 SQIVND (reference sequence). Deletions cut 7 bases from V and 0 bases from J, with 10 bases between. This CDR3 has 14 residues. The CDR3 DNA reads TGTGCCAGTAAGATAGTAAGCTCCTACAATGAGCAGTTCTTC. It yields the protein CASKIVSSYNEQFF.

V gene TRBV9 combines with J gene TRBJ2-5; 9 bases are a match to TRBD1. CDR1 is SGDLS and CDR2 is YYNGEE in the germline V gene. This CDR3 has 17 amino acids. Germline trimming cut 5 bases from V and 2 bases from J; bases unmatched to any gene: 13. This chain's CDR3 is CASSPGHNRGRQETQYF. The CDR3 DNA sequence: TGTGCCAGCAGTCCCGGTCATAACAGGGGGCGGCAAGAGACCCAGTACTTC.

This clone was picked up one time. The chain carries TRBV7-2 and TRBJ2-1, with TRBD2 matching over 7 bases. CDR1 and CDR2 from the germline V gene are SGHTA and FQGNSA. The CDR3 has 15 residues. Losses at the gene ends were 4 bases for V and 6 bases for J; bases not matched to a gene: 9. The CDR3 bases are TGTGCCAGCAGCTCCCGGGGAGGGTTGGGCAATGAGCAGTTCTTC. Translated, it gives CASSSRGGLGNEQFF.

V and J are TRBV2 and TRBJ1-2; TRBD1 aligns across 7 bases. Trimming took 6 bases from V and 7 from J; bases not matched to a gene: 11. The CDR3 contains 14 residues. Germline values: CDR1 SNHLY, CDR2 FYNNEI. Written as DNA, the CDR3 is TGTGCCAGCAGCGGGCTGGAGGGGGCGCTTGGCTACACCTTC. Its translation: CASSGLEGALGYTF.

The J gene is TRBJ2-7, the V gene TRBV5-1; the match to TRBD2 covers 9 bases. Germline assignment: CDR1 SGHRS and CDR2 YFSETQ. Trimming removed 4 bases from V and 6 bases from J; junction bases left unmatched: 8. This CDR3 contains 14 residues. The CDR3 DNA is TGCGCCAGCAGCGAACCCGGACTAGCGTTCGAGCAGTACTTC. Its translation: CASSEPGLAFEQYF.

In its sample, this clone was seen a few times. The chain joins TRBV3-1 (or the pseudogene TRBV3-2) to TRBJ1-6; 8 nucleotides match TRBD1. The CDR3 contains 14 residues. Germline V CDR1 and CDR2: LGHDT, YNNKEL (reference sequence). Trimming cost V 5 bases and J 10 bases; bases outside gene matches: 7. CDR3 in amino acids: CASSASRQGSPLHF. CDR3 in DNA: TGTGCCAGCAGCGCTTCCAGACAGGGGTCACCCCTCCACTTT.

The chain links TRBV18 to TRBJ2-2; 7 nucleotides line up with TRBD1. The CDR3 sequence is 13 residues long. Germline loops: CDR1 KGHSH, CDR2 LQKENI. J was trimmed by 6 bases and V by 3 bases; bases with no gene match: 1. The CDR3, as DNA: TGTGCCAGCTCACCCGGGACAGCCGGGGAGCTGTTTTTT. Translated, it gives CASSPGTAGELFF.

The chain joins TRBV7-2 to TRBJ1-3; D is unclear. The V end lost 5 bases, the J end lost 1 base, and 6 bases lay between the germline ends. CDR1 is SGHTA and CDR2 is FQGNSA in the germline V gene. The CDR3 length is 13 residues. The CDR3 region is CASSPVSGNTIYF. Here the CDR3 DNA reads TGTGCCAGCAGCCCAGTATCTGGAAACACCATATATTTT.

The gene calls are TRBV4-1 and TRBJ1-2, with D unresolved. Germline CDR1 and CDR2: MGHRA and YSYEKL. CDR3 size: 14 residues. The V and J ends lost 0 bases and 4 bases respectively, with 9 bases between them. CDR3 residues: CASSQEERGYGYTF. CDR3 DNA: TGCGCCAGCAGCCAAGAGGAACGGGGCTATGGCTACACCTTC.

The rearrangement links TRBV5-1 to TRBJ2-3, with TRBD2 identical over 8 bases. The CDR3 is 16 amino acids. Per the germline V gene, CDR1 is SGHRS and CDR2 is YFSETQ. Trimming cost V 4 bases and J 0 bases; bases outside gene matches: 7. CDR3 region: CASSTSLAASTDTQYF. The DNA for the CDR3 is TGCGCCAGCAGCACTTCACTAGCGGCAAGCACAGATACGCAGTATTTT.

This rearrangement joins TRBV7-2 to TRBJ2-7; no firm D call. V was trimmed by 6 bases and J by 0 bases, leaving 12 bases between them. The germline gives CDR1 SGHTA, CDR2 FQGNSA. There are 14 residues in the CDR3. The CDR3 reads CASRPDWSSYEQYF. As DNA, the CDR3 is TGTGCCAGCAGGCCCGACTGGAGCTCCTACGAGCAGTACTTC.

The V call is TRBV19, the J call TRBJ2-3, with 7 bases lining up with TRBD1. The ends lost 5 bases at V and 0 bases at J; junction bases unmatched: 8. The length of the CDR3 is 16 residues. Germline loops: CDR1 LNHDA, CDR2 SQIVND (reference sequence). CDR3 residues: CASSDHRGFSTDTQYF. CDR3 DNA sequence: TGTGCCAGTAGTGACCACAGGGGTTTTAGCACAGATACGCAGTATTTT.

The genes are TRBV2 and TRBJ2-1, with 12 bases identical to TRBD2. The CDR3 has 14 amino acids. With 9 bases clipped from V and 0 bases from J, the junction kept 0 bases outside the gene matches. Germline V gene data show CDR1 as SNHLY and CDR2 as FYNNEI. The CDR3 DNA follows: TGTGCCAGGACTAGCGGGAGCTCCTACAATGAGCAGTTCTTC. Translated, it gives CARTSGSSYNEQFF. Supplemented by reference TRBV2 and TRBJ2-1, the full variable domain reads EPEVTQTPSHQVTQMGQEVILRCVPISNHLYFYWYRQILGQKVEFLVSFYNNEISEKSEIFDDQFSVERPDGSNFTLKIRSTKLEDSAMYFCARTSGSSYNEQFFGPGTRLTVL.